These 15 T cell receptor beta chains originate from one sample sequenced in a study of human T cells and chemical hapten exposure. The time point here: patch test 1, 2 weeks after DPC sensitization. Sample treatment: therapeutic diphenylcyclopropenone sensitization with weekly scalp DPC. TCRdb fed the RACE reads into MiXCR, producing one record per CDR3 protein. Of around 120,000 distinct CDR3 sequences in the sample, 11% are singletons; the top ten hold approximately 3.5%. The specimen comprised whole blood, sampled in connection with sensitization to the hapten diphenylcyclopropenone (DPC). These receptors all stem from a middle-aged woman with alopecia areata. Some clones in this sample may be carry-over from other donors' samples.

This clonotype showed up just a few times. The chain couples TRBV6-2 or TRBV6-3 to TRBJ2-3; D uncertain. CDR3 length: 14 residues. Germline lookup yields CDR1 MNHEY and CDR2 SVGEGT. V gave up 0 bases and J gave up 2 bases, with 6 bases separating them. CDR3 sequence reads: CASSYSEVTDTQYF. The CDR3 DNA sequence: TGTGCCAGCAGTTACTCCGAAGTCACAGATACGCAGTATTTT.

CDR3 in amino acids: CASSQGRGYYEKLFF. CDR3 DNA sequence: TGTGCCAGCAGCCAGGGCAGGGGATATTATGAAAAACTGTTTTTT. V usage is TRBV11-2 and J usage is TRBJ1-4, with D perhaps TRBD1 (6 bases). The CDR3 covers 15 residues. The V gene's germline CDR1 is SGHAT and CDR2 FQNNGV. V was pared by 5 bases and J by 6 bases, with 16 bases between.

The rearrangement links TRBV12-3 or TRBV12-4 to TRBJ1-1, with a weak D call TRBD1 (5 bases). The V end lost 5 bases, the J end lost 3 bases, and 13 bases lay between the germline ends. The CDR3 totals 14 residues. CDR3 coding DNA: TGTGCCAGCAGTCGGGGGTTTTGGTACACTGAAGCTTTCTTT. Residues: CASSRGFWYTEAFF.

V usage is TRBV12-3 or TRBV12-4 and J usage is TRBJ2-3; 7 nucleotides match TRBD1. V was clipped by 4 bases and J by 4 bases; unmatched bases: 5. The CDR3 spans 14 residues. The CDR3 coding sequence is TGTGCCAGCAGTTCCCGACAGGGCTCAGATACGCAGTATTTT. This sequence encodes CASSSRQGSDTQYF.

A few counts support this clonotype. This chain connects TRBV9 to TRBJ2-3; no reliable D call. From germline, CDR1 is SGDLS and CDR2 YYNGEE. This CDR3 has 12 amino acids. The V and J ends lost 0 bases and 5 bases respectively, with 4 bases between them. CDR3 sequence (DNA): TGTGCCAGCAGCGTAGTGGGAGATACGCAGTATTTT. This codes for CASSVVGDTQYF.

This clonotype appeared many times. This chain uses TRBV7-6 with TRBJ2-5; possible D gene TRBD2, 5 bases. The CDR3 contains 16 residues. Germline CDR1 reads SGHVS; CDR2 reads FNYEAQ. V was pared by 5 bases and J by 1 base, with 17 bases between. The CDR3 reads CASSPRLKGSQETQYF. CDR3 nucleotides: TGTGCCAGCAGCCCCCGCTTGAAAGGGAGCCAAGAGACCCAGTACTTC.

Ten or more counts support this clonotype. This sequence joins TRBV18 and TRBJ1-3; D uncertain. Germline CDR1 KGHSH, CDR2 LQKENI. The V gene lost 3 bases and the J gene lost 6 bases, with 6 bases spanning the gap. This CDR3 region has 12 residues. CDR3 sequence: CASSPGENTIYF. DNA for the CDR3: TGTGCCAGCTCACCCGGGGAAAACACCATATATTTT.

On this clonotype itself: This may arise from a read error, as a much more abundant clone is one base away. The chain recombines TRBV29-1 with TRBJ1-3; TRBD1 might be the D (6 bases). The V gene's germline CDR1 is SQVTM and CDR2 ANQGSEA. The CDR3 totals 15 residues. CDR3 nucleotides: TGCAGCGTTGAAGATATCGACAGGCCTGGAAACATCATATATTTT. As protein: CSVEDIDRPGNIIYF.

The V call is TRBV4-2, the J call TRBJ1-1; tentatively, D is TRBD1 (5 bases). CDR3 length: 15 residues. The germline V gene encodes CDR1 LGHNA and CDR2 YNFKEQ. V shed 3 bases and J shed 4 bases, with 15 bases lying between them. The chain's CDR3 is CASSQGRGGATEAFF. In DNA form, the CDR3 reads TGTGCCAGCAGCCAGGGGCGGGGTGGGGCCACTGAAGCTTTCTTT.

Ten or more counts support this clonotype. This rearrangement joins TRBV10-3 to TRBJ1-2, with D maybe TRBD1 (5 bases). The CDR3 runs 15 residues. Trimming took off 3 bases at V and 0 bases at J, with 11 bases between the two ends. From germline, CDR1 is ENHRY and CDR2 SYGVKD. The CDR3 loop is CAISDRQKANYGYTF. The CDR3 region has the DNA TGTGCCATCAGTGATCGACAGAAAGCTAACTATGGCTACACCTTC.

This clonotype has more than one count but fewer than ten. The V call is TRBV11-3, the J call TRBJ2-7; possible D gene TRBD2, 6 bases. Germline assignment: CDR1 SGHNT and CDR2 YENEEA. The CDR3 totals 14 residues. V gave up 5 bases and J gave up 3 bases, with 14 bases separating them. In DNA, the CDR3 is TGTGCCAGCAGCCCCGGTGGGAGGATCTACGAGCAGTACTTC. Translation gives CASSPGGRIYEQYF. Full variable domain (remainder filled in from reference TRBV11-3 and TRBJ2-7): EAGVVQSPRYKIIEKKQPVAFWCNPISGHNTLYWYLQNLGQGPELLIRYENEEAVDDSQLPKDRFSAERLKGVDSTLKIQPAELGDSAVYLCASSPGGRIYEQYFGPGTRLTVT.

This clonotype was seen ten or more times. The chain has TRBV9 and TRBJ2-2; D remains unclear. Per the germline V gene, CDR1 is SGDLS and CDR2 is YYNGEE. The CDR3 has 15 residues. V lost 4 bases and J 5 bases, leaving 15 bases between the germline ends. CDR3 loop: CASSPEAAWTGELFF. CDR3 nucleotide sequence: TGTGCCAGCAGCCCCGAGGCGGCTTGGACCGGGGAGCTGTTTTTT.

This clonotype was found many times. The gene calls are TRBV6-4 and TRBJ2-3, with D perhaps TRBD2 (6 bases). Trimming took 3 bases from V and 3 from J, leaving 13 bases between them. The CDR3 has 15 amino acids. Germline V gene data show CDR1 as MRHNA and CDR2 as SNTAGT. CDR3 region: CASSENGAGTDTQYF. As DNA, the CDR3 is TGTGCCAGCAGTGAGAACGGGGCGGGAACAGATACGCAGTATTTT.

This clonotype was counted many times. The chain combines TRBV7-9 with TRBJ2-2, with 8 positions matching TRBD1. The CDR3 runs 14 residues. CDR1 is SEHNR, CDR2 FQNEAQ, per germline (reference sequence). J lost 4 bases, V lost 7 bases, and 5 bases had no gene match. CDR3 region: CASIGTGLTGELFF. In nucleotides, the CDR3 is TGTGCCAGCATTGGGACAGGCCTCACCGGGGAGCTGTTTTTT. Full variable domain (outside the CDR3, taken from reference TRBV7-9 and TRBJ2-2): DTGVSQNPRHKITKRGQNVTFRCDPISEHNRLYWYRQTLGQGPEFLTYFQNEAQLEKSRLLSDRFSAERPKGSFSTLEIQRTEQGDSAMYLCASIGTGLTGELFFGEGSRLTVL.

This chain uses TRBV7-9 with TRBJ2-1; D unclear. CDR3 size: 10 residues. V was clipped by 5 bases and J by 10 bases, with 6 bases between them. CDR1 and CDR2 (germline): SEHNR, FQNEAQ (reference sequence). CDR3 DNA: TGTGCCAGCAGCAATGGGGAGCAGTTCTTC. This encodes CASSNGEQFF. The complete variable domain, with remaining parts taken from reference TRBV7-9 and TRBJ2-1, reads DTGVSQNPRHKITKRGQNVTFRCDPISEHNRLYWYRQTLGQGPEFLTYFQNEAQLEKSRLLSDRFSAERPKGSFSTLEIQRTEQGDSAMYLCASSNGEQFFGPGTRLTVL.